The present TCR beta chain was sequenced within a study of regulatory T cells in long-lasting Graves disease. iRepertoire HTBI primers and Arm-PCR of CDR3 regions built TCR beta libraries. Using its own MiXCR run on the multiplex PCR reads, TCRdb lists one record per CDR3 protein. The sample includes 400,000 or so distinct CDR3 sequences, 20% to 25% seen only once; the top ten take about a quarter. This clonotype was observed many times. The CDR3 contains 14 residues. Trimming shortened V by 5 bases and J by 6 bases, and 17 bases separated the two germline ends. Germline V gene sequence: CDR1 SGHTA, CDR2 FQGNSA. Specified time point: persistent/refractory GD, antithyroid drugs over 5 years with positive TRAb. Isolated PBMC RNA provided the starting material for the TCR library.

The sequences come from peripheral blood mononuclear cells (PBMCs), collected when the disease was refractory, from a patient treated with antithyroid drugs. This receptor was obtained from a female donor with Graves disease. This rearrangement joins TRBV7-2 to TRBJ2-7; D may be TRBD2 (6 bases). The CDR3, as DNA: TGTGCCAGCAGCCATCGGCCTCTAGCGCCCGAGCAGTACTTC. Its protein product is CASSHRPLAPEQYF.